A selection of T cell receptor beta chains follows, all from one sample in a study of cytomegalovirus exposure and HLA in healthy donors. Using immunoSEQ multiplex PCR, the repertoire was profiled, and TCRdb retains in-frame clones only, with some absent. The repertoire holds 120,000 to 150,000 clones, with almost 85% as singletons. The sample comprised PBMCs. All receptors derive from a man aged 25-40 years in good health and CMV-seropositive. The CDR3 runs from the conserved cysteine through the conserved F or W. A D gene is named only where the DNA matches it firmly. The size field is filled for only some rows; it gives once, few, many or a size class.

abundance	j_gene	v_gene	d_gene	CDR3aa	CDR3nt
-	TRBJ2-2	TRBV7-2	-	CASSSTGTPSTGELFF	TGTGCCAGCAGCTCTACCGGGACACCTTCCACCGGGGAGCTGTTTTTT
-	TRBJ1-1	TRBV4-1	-	CASSPTLGGTEAFF	TGCGCCAGCAGTCCCACCTTAGGAGGGACCGAAGCTTTCTTT
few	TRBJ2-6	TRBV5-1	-	CASSLGVTRGSGANVLTF	TGCGCCAGCAGCTTGGGGGTAACAAGGGGCTCTGGGGCCAACGTCCTGACTTTC
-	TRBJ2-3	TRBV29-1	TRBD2	CSVEKPGGGGDTQYF	TGCAGCGTTGAAAAGCCGGGAGGGGGTGGAGATACGCAGTATTTT
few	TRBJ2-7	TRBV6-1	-	CASSDEPYEQYF	TGTGCCAGCAGTGACGAGCCCTACGAGCAGTACTTC
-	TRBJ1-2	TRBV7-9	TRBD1	CASSLSGTGGHGYTF	TGTGCCAGCAGCTTAAGTGGGACAGGGGGCCATGGCTACACCTTC
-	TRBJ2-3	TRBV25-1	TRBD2	CASSETLAGGPDTQYF	TGTGCCAGCAGTGAAACGCTAGCGGGAGGCCCAGATACGCAGTATTTT
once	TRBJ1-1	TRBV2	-	CASSVHNANTEAFF	TGTGCCAGCAGTGTACACAACGCGAACACTGAAGCTTTCTTT
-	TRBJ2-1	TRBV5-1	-	CASSLIRDNEQFF	TGCGCCAGCAGCTTAATCAGGGACAATGAGCAGTTCTTC
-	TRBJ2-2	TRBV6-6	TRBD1	CASSSTGVSGELFF	TGTGCCAGCAGTTCCACAGGGGTGAGCGGGGAGCTGTTTTTT
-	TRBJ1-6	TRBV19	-	CASSIREYNSPLHF	TGTGCCAGTAGTATCCGGGAGTATAATTCACCCCTCCACTTT
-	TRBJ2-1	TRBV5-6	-	CASSLGRRVNNEQFF	TGTGCCAGCAGCTTGGGGAGGAGAGTCAACAATGAGCAGTTCTTC
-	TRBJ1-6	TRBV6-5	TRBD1	CASSPRGLRNSPLHF	TGTGCCAGCAGTCCCAGGGGGCTAAGGAATTCACCCCTCCACTTT
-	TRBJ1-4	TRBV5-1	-	CASSQGRGGEKLFF	TGCGCCAGCAGCCAGGGCCGGGGAGGTGAAAAACTGTTTTTT
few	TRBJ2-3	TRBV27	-	CASSLRIGTDTQYF	TGTGCCAGCAGTTTACGAATAGGCACAGATACGCAGTATTTT
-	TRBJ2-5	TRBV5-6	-	CASSLWTGETQYF	TGTGCCAGCAGTCTCTGGACTGGGGAGACCCAGTACTTC
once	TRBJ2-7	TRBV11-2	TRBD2	CASSLDSSGRVYEQYF	TGTGCCAGCAGCTTAGATAGTAGCGGGAGGGTGTACGAGCAGTACTTC
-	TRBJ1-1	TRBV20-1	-	CSAWARTEAFF	TGCAGTGCGTGGGCCCGCACTGAAGCTTTCTTT
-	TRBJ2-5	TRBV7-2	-	CASSLMTVQETQYF	TGTGCCAGCAGCTTAATGACAGTCCAAGAGACCCAGTACTTC
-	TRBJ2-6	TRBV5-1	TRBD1	CASSSGTGRSPGANGLTF	TGCGCCAGCAGCTCCGGGACAGGGAGGTCCCCTGGGGCCAACGGCCTGACTTTC
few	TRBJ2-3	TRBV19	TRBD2	CASSYIPSGSSTDTQYF	TGTGCCAGTAGTTATATCCCCAGCGGGAGTAGCACAGATACGCAGTATTTT
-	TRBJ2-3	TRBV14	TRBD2	CASSEAGGPITDTQYF	TGTGCCAGCAGCGAAGCGGGAGGGCCCATCACAGATACGCAGTATTTT
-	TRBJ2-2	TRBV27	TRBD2	CASSLADTGELFF	TGTGCCAGCAGTCTAGCGGACACCGGGGAGCTGTTTTTT
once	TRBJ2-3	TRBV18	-	CASSPGLVPSTDTQYF	TGTGCCAGCTCACCGGGGCTAGTCCCCAGCACAGATACGCAGTATTTT
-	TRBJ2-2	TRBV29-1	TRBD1	CSVPGQRNTGELFF	TGCAGCGTTCCGGGACAGCGGAACACCGGGGAGCTGTTTTTT
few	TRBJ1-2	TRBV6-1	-	CASSQGIYGYTF	TGTGCCAGCAGTCAGGGGATTTATGGCTACACCTTC
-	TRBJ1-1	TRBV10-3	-	CATYEGGRAFF	TGTGCCACCTACGAGGGGGGGCGGGCTTTCTTT
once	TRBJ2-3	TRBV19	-	CASMGLPRDTQYF	TGTGCCAGTATGGGACTCCCCCGGGATACGCAGTATTTT
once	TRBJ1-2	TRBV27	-	CASSTARETTAFNYGYTF	TGTGCCAGCAGCACGGCTCGAGAGACTACAGCCTTTAACTATGGCTACACCTTC
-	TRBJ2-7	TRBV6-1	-	CASSDMGQGSGVSYEQYF	TGTGCCAGCAGTGACATGGGGCAGGGTAGTGGGGTCTCCTACGAGCAGTACTTC
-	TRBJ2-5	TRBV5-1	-	CASSLDSRVQETQYF	TGCGCCAGCAGCTTGGATTCGCGGGTGCAAGAGACCCAGTACTTC
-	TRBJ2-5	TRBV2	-	CASSEEGLVQTQYF	TGTGCCAGCAGTGAAGAGGGGCTAGTCCAGACCCAGTACTTC
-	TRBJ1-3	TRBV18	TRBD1	CASSPTGVDSGNTIYF	TGTGCCAGCTCACCGACAGGGGTCGACTCTGGAAACACCATATATTTT
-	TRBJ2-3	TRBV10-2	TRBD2	CASRTPGTSGGTDTQYF	TGCGCCAGCAGGACCCCTGGGACTAGCGGAGGCACAGATACGCAGTATTTT
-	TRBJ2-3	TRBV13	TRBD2	CASLRNRDGKIPLAGAGTDTQYF	TGTGCCAGCTTACGGAACCGGGACGGAAAAATCCCTCTAGCGGGAGCAGGAACAGATACGCAGTATTTT
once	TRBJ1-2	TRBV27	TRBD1	CASSLTGTGPYGYTF	TGTGCCAGCAGTCTCACCGGGACAGGCCCATATGGCTACACCTTC
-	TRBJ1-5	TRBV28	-	CASSSQWNQPQHF	TGTGCCAGCAGTTCTCAGTGGAATCAGCCCCAGCATTTT
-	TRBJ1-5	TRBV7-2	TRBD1	CASSLQGANQPQHF	TGTGCCAGCAGCTTACAGGGGGCGAATCAGCCCCAGCATTTT
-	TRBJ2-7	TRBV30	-	CAWSRGKAYEQYF	TGTGCCTGGAGTCGGGGAAAGGCCTACGAGCAGTACTTC
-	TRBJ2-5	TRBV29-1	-	CSAHGRGETQYF	TGCAGCGCCCACGGTAGAGGAGAGACCCAGTACTTC
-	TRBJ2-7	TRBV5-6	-	CATWALNRDEQYF	TGTGCCACGTGGGCCCTAAACAGGGACGAGCAGTACTTC
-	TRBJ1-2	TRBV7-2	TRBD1	CASSSPGQGNHGYTF	TGTGCCAGCAGCTCTCCGGGACAGGGGAATCATGGCTACACCTTC
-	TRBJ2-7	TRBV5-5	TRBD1	CASSLGYRGDEQYF	TGTGCCAGCAGCTTGGGATACAGGGGCGACGAGCAGTACTTC
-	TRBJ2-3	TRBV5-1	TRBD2	CASSPQTSGRARDTQYF	TGCGCCAGCAGCCCCCAGACTAGCGGGAGGGCCAGAGATACGCAGTATTTT
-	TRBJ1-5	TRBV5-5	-	CASSLRGAADQPQHF	TGTGCCAGCAGCTTGCGGGGGGCAGCCGATCAGCCCCAGCATTTT
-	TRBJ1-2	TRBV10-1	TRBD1	CASKTTGDYGYTF	TGCGCCAGCAAAACTACAGGGGACTATGGCTACACCTTC
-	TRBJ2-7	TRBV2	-	CASRETRSEQYF	TGTGCCAGCAGGGAGACTCGGAGCGAGCAGTACTTC